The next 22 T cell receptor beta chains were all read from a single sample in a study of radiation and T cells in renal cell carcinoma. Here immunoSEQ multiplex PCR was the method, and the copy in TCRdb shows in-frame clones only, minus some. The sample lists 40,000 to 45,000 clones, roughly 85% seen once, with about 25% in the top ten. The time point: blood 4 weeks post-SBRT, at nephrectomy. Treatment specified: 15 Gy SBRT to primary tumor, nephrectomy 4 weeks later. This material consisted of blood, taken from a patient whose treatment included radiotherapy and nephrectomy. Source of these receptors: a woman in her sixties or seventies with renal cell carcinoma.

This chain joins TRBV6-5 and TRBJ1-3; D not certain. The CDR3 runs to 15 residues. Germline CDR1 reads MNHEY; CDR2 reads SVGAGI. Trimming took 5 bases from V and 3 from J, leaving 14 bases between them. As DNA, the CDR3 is TGTGCCAGCAGTCTCGGCTCAGTTGGTGGAAACACCATATATTTT. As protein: CASSLGSVGGNTIYF.

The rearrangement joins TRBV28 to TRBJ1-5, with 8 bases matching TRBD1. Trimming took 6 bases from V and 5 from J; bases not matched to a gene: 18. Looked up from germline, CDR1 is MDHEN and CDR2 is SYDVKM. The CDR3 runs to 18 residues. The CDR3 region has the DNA TGTGCCAGCAGACCGCACCCGGGACAGGTTGATTTCGATCAGCCCCAGCATTTT. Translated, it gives CASRPHPGQVDFDQPQHF.

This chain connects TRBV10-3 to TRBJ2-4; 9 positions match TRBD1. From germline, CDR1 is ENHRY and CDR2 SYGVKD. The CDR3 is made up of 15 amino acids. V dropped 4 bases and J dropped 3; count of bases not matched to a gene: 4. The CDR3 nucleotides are TGTGCCATCAGTGCCTCGACAGGGGGCAAAAACATTCAGTACTTC. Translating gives CAISASTGGKNIQYF.

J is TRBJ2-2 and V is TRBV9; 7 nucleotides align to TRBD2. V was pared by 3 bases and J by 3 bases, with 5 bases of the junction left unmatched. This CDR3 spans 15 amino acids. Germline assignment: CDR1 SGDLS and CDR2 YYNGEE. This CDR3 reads CASSAHRGDTGELFF. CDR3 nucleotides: TGTGCCAGCAGCGCACATCGGGGGGACACCGGGGAGCTGTTTTTT.

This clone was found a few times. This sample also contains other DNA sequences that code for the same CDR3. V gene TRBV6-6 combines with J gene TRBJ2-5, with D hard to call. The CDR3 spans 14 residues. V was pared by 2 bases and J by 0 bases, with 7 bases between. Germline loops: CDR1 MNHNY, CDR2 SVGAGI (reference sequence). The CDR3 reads CASSYPSNQETQYF. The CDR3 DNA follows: TGTGCCAGCAGTTACCCCTCGAACCAAGAGACCCAGTACTTC.

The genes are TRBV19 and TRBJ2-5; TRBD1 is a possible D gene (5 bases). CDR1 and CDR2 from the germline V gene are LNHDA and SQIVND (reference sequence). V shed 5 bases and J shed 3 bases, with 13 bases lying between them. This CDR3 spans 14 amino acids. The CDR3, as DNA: TGTGCCAGTAGTCCATGGACAAGGAAAGAGACCCAGTACTTC. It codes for CASSPWTRKETQYF. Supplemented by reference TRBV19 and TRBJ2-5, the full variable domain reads DGGITQSPKYLFRKEGQNVTLSCEQNLNHDAMYWYRQDPGQGLRLIYYSQIVNDFQKGDIAEGYSVSREKKESFPLTVTSAQKNPTAFYLCASSPWTRKETQYFGPGTRLLVL.

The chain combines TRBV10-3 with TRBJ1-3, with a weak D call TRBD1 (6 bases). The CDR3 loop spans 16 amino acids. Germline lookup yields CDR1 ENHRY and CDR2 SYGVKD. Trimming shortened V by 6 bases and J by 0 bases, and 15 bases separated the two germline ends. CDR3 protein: CAIRGTGQNSGNTIYF. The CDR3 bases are TGTGCCATCAGGGGTACAGGGCAAAACTCTGGAAACACCATATATTTT.

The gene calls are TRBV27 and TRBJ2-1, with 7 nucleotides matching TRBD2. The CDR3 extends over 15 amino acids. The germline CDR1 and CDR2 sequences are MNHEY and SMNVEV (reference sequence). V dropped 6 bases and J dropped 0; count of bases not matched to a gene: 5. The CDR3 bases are TGTGCCAGCAGCCCGGGGGGTAGCTCCTACAATGAGCAGTTCTTC. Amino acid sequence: CASSPGGSSYNEQFF.

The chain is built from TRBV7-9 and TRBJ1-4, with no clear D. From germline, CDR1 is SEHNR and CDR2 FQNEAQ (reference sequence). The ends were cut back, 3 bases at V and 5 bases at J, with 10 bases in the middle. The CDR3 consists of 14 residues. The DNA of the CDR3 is TGTGCCAGCAGCTTCGCACACCAGAATGAAAAACTGTTTTTT. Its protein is CASSFAHQNEKLFF. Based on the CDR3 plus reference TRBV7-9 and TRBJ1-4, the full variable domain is DTGVSQNPRHKITKRGQNVTFRCDPISEHNRLYWYRQTLGQGPEFLTYFQNEAQLEKSRLLSDRFSAERPKGSFSTLEIQRTEQGDSAMYLCASSFAHQNEKLFFGSGTQLSVL.

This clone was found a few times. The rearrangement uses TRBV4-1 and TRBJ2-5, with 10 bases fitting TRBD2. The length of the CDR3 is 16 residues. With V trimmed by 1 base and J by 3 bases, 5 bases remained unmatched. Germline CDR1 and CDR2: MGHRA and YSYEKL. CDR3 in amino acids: CASSQGSSGGKETQYF. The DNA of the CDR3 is TGCGCCAGCAGCCAAGGGAGTAGCGGGGGGAAAGAGACCCAGTACTTC.

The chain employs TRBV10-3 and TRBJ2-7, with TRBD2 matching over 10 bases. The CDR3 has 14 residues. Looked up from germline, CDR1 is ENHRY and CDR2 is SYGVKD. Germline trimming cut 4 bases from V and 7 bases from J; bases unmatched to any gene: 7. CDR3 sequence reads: CAISGASGSGEQYF. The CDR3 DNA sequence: TGTGCCATCAGTGGTGCTAGCGGGAGTGGTGAGCAGTACTTC.

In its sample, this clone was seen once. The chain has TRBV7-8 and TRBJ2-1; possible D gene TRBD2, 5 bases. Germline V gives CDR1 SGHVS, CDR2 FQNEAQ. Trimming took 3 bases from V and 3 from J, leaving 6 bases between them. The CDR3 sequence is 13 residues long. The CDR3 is CASSFGLYNEQFF. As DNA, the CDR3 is TGTGCCAGCAGCTTCGGACTCTACAATGAGCAGTTCTTC.

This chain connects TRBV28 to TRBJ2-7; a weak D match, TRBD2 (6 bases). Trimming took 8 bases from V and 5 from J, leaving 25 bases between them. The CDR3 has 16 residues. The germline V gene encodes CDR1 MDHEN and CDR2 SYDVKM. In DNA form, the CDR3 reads TGTGCCAGCTATGGAGGGGTGGGAGACCCAAGGAACGAGCAGTACTTC. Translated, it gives CASYGGVGDPRNEQYF.

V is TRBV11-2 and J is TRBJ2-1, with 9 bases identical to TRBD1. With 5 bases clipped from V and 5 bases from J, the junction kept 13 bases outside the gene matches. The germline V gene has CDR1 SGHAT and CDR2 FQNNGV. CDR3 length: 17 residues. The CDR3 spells CASSPAPTGTGNNEQFF. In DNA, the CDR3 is TGTGCCAGCAGCCCCGCCCCGACCGGGACAGGGAACAATGAGCAGTTCTTC. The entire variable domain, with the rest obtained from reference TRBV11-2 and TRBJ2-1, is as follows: EAGVAQSPRYKIIEKRQSVAFWCNPISGHATLYWYQQILGQGPKLLIQFQNNGVVDDSQLPKDRFSAERLKGVDSTLKIQPAKLEDSAVYLCASSPAPTGTGNNEQFFGPGTRLTVL.

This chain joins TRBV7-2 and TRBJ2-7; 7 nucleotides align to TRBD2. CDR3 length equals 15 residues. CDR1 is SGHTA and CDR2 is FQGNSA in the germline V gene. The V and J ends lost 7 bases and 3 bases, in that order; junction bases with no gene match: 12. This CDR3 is CASTADGTTIYEQYF. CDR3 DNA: TGTGCCAGCACCGCAGACGGGACTACGATCTACGAGCAGTACTTC.

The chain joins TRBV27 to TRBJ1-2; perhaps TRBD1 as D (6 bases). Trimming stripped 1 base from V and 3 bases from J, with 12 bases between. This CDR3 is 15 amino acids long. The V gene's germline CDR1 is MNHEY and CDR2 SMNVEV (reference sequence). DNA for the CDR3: TGTGCCAGCAGTTTATTCAGGGGAGGGCACTATGGCTACACCTTC. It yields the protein CASSLFRGGHYGYTF.

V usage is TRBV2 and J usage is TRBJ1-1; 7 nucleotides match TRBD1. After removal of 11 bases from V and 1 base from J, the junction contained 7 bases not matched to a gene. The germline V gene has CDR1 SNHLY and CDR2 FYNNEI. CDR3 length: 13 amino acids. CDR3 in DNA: TGTGCCGGCCCCGGACAGGCGAACACTGAAGCTTTCTTT. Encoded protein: CAGPGQANTEAFF.

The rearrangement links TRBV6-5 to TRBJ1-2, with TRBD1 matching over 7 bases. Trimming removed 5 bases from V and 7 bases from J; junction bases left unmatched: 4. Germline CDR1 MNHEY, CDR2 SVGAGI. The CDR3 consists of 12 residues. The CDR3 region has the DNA TGTGCCAGCAGTAGGACAGGTGGTGGCTACACCTTC. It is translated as CASSRTGGGYTF.

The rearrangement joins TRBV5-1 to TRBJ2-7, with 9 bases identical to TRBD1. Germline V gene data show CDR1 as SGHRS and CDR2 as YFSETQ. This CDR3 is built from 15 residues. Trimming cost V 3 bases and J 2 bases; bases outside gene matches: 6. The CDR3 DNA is TGCGCCAGCAGCTCGAGCGGGACAGGGCCCTACGAGCAGTACTTC. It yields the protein CASSSSGTGPYEQYF.

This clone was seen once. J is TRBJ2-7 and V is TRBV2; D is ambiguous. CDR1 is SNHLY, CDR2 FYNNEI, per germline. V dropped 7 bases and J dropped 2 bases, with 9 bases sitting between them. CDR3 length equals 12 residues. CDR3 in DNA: TGTGCCAGCATATCAGGAACCTACGAGCAGTACTTC. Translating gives CASISGTYEQYF. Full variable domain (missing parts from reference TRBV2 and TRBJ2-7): EPEVTQTPSHQVTQMGQEVILRCVPISNHLYFYWYRQILGQKVEFLVSFYNNEISEKSEIFDDQFSVERPDGSNFTLKIRSTKLEDSAMYFCASISGTYEQYFGPGTRLTVT.

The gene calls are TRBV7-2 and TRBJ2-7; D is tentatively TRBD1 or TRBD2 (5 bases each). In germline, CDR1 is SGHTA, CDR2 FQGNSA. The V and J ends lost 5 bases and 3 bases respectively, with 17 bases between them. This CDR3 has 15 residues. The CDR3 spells CASSPQSGQHYEQYF. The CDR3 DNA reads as TGTGCCAGCAGCCCCCAGTCGGGGCAGCACTACGAGCAGTACTTC.

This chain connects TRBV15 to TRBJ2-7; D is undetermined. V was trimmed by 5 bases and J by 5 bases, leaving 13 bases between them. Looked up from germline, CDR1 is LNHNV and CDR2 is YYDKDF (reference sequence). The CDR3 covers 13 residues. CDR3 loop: CATSGPTTHEQYF. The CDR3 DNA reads TGTGCCACCAGCGGGCCTACTACCCACGAGCAGTACTTC.